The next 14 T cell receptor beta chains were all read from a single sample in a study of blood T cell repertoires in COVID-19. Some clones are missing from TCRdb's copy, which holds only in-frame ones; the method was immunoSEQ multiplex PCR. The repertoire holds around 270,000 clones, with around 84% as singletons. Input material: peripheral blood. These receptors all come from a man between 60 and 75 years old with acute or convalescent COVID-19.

The CDR3 bases are TGCGCCAGCAGCCCACGACAGGGGGCACCAGATACGCAGTATTTT. The encoded protein is CASSPRQGAPDTQYF. The rearrangement uses TRBV4-1 and TRBJ2-3; 10 bases are shared with TRBD1. The CDR3 spans 15 residues. The V gene's germline CDR1 is MGHRA and CDR2 YSYEKL. V shed 4 bases and J 4 bases; nucleotides not matched to a gene: 5.

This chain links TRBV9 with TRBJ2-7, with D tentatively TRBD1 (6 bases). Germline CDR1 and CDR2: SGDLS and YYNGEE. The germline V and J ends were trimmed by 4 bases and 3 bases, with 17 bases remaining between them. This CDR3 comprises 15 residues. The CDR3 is CASSSRDTTDYEQYF. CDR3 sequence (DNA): TGTGCCAGCAGCTCCCGGGACACGACCGACTACGAGCAGTACTTC.

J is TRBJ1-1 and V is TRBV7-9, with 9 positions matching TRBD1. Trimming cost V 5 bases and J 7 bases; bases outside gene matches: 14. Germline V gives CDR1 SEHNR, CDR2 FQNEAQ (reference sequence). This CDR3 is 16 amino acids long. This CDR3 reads CASSHREGQGLFEAFF. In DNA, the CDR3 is TGTGCCAGCAGCCACCGGGAGGGACAGGGATTATTTGAAGCTTTCTTT.

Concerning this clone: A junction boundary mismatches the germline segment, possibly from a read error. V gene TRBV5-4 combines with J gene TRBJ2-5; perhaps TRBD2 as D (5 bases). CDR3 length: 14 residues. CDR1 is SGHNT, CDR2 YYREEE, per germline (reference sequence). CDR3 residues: CASSLPDYQEIQYF. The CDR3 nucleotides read TGTGCCAGCAGCTTGCCCGACTACCAAGAGATCCAGTACTTC.

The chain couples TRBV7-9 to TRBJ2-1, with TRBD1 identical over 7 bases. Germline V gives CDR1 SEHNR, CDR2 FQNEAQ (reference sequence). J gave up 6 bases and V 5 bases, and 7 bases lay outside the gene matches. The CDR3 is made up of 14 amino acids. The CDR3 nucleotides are TGTGCCAGCAGCCAAGACAGGGTGGTCAATGAGCAGTTCTTC. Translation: CASSQDRVVNEQFF.

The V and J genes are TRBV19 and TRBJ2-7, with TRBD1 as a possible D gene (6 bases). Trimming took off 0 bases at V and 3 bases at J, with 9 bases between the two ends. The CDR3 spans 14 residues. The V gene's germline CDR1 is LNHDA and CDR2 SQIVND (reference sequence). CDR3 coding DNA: TGTGCCAGTAGTATAGATGGGGACATCTACGAGCAGTACTTC. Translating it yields CASSIDGDIYEQYF.

This chain's CDR3 is CASSPGNYGYTF. The CDR3 nucleotides are TGTGCCAGCAGCCCGGGAAACTATGGCTACACCTTC. The chain is built from TRBV5-6 and TRBJ1-2; D uncertain. V was shortened by 4 bases and J by 2 bases, with 6 bases between the two germline ends. Germline V gives CDR1 SGHDT, CDR2 YYEEEE. There are 12 residues in the CDR3. Full variable domain (remainder filled in from reference TRBV5-6 and TRBJ1-2): DAGVTQSPTHLIKTRGQQVTLRCSPKSGHDTVSWYQQALGQGPQFIFQYYEEEERQRGNFPDRFSGHQFPNYSSELNVNALLLGDSALYLCASSPGNYGYTFGSGTRLTVV.

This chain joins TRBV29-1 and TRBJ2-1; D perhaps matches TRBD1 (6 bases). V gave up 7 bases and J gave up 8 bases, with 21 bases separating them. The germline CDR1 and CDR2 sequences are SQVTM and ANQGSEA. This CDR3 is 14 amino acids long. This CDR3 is CSGGPWGPFYEQFF. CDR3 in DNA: TGCAGCGGTGGGCCGTGGGGGCCCTTTTATGAGCAGTTCTTC.

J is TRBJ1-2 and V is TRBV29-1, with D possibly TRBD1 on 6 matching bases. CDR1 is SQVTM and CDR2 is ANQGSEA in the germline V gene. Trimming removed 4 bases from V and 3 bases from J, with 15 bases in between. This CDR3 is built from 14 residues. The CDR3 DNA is TGCAGCGTTGCCCCTCGGGGGGCGTACTATGGCTACACCTTC. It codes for CSVAPRGAYYGYTF.

The CDR3 DNA reads as TGTGCCAGCAGTCCCTATTGGGCGGGAGGAGCAGATACGCAGTATTTT. Its protein is CASSPYWAGGADTQYF. V gene TRBV28 combines with J gene TRBJ2-3, with 8 bases lining up with TRBD2. The junction had 11 bases not matched to a gene; V was cut back by 5 bases and J by 4 bases. CDR1 MDHEN and CDR2 SYDVKM come from the germline V gene. This CDR3 region has 16 residues.

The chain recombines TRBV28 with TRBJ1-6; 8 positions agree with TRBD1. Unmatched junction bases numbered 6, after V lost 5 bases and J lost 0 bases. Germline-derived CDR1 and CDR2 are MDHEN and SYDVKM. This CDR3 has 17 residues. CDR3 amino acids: CASSIRQGSSYNSPLHF. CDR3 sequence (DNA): TGTGCCAGCAGTATACGACAGGGGAGCTCCTATAATTCACCCCTCCACTTT. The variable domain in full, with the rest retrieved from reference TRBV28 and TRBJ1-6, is DVKVTQSSRYLVKRTGEKVFLECVQDMDHENMFWYRQDPGLGLRLIYFSYDVKMKEKGDIPEGYSVSREKKERFSLILESASTNQTSMYLCASSIRQGSSYNSPLHFGNGTRLTVT.

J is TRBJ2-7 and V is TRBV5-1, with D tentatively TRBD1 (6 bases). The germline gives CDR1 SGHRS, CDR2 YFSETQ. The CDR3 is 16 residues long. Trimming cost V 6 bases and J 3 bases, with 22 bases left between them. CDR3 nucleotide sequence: TGCGCCAGCACCCTATCGACAGGAGGTTTACTCTACGAGCAGTACTTC. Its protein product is CASTLSTGGLLYEQYF.

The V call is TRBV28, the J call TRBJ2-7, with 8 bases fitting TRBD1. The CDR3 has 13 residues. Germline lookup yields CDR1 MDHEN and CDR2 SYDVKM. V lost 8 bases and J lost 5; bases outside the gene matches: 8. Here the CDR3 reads CASRGQVIHEQYF. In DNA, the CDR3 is TGTGCCAGCCGGGGACAGGTTATCCACGAGCAGTACTTC.

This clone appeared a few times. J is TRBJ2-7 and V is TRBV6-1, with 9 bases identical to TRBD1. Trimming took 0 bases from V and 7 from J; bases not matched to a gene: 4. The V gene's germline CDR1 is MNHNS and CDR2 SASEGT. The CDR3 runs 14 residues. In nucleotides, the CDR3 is TGTGCCAGCAGTGAAGCCGGGACAGGGAGGGAGCAGTACTTC. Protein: CASSEAGTGREQYF.